What follows are 21 T cell receptor beta chains derived from one specimen sequenced in a study of blood T cell repertoires in COVID-19. Some clones are missing from TCRdb's copy, which holds only in-frame ones; the method was immunoSEQ multiplex PCR. The table shows some 48,000 clones, with about nine tenths occurring only once. Sequencing was carried out using peripheral blood. These receptors were obtained from a man between 65 and 79 years old with acute or convalescent COVID-19.

CDR3 in DNA: TGTGCCATCGGGGGATCCTATGGCTACACCTTC. It specifies CAIGGSYGYTF. V usage is TRBV7-9 and J usage is TRBJ1-2; D is perhaps TRBD1 (5 bases). Germline V gene data show CDR1 as SEHNR and CDR2 as FQNEAQ (reference sequence). This CDR3 comprises 11 residues. Trimming pared 10 bases from V and 4 bases from J, leaving 10 bases between.

The chain joins TRBV6-5 to TRBJ2-3, with a weak D call TRBD1 (5 bases). The CDR3 contains 15 residues. Germline V gene lookup returns CDR1 MNHEY and CDR2 SVGAGI. Trimming shortened V by 6 bases and J by 3 bases, and 16 bases separated the two germline ends. Here the CDR3 DNA reads TGTGCCAGCAGCCTAACAGGTCTTGCAACAGATACGCAGTATTTT. Translating gives CASSLTGLATDTQYF.

The gene calls are TRBV6-2 or TRBV6-3 and TRBJ2-5; D may be TRBD2 (7 bases). Germline V gene sequence: CDR1 MNHEY, CDR2 SVGEGT. The V end lost 6 bases, the J end lost 5 bases, and 22 bases lay between the germline ends. There are 16 residues in the CDR3. The CDR3 region has the DNA TGTGCCAGCAGCCACCTCAGGGACGGGGGGCGTGAGACCCAGTACTTC. It encodes CASSHLRDGGRETQYF.

The V call is TRBV5-4, the J call TRBJ1-1; the match to TRBD1 covers 7 bases. The germline V gene has CDR1 SGHNT and CDR2 YYREEE (reference sequence). J lost 4 bases, V lost 0 bases, and 3 bases had no gene match. CDR3 size: 14 residues. CDR3 loop: CASSLGQGGTEAFF. In DNA, the CDR3 is TGTGCCAGCAGCTTGGGACAGGGAGGCACTGAAGCTTTCTTT.

The rearrangement links TRBV9 to TRBJ1-1; TRBD1 might be the D (6 bases). Germline lookup yields CDR1 SGDLS and CDR2 YYNGEE. The CDR3 is made up of 16 amino acids. Between the trimmed V and J ends, which lost 0 bases and 2 bases, there was a span of 14 bases. The CDR3 loop reads CASSVDPQGQNTEAFF. Written as DNA, the CDR3 is TGTGCCAGCAGCGTAGACCCACAGGGACAAAACACTGAAGCTTTCTTT.

The rearrangement joins TRBV14 to TRBJ1-2; a possible D gene is TRBD1 (5 bases). The V end was cut by 1 base, the J end by 2 bases, with 8 bases between. Germline assignment: CDR1 SGHDN and CDR2 FVKESK. The CDR3 has 14 residues. The DNA of the CDR3 is TGTGCCAGCAGCCAAGTTCAGGGCAACTATGGCTACACCTTC. Residues: CASSQVQGNYGYTF.

The chain carries TRBV30 and TRBJ2-6; 7 bases align to TRBD2. Germline CDR1 and CDR2: GTSNPN and SVGIG (reference sequence). The V and J ends lost 3 bases and 0 bases, in that order; junction bases with no gene match: 2. CDR3 size: 15 residues. The CDR3: CAWRGGLSGANVLTF. The CDR3 nucleotides are TGTGCCTGGAGGGGAGGGCTCTCTGGGGCCAACGTCCTGACTTTC.

The chain joins TRBV7-2 to TRBJ2-3; TRBD1 is a possible D gene (5 bases). V lost 1 base and J 4 bases, leaving 9 bases between the germline ends. Germline loops: CDR1 SGHTA, CDR2 FQGNSA. The CDR3 has 14 amino acids. The DNA for the CDR3 is TGTGCCAGCAGCTTAGGCCGGACACCAGATACGCAGTATTTT. This encodes CASSLGRTPDTQYF.

V and J are TRBV6-5 and TRBJ1-3; D is perhaps TRBD1 (6 bases). CDR1 and CDR2 (germline): MNHEY, SVGAGI. There are 14 residues in the CDR3. V lost 8 bases and J 3 bases, leaving 14 bases between the germline ends. The CDR3 coding sequence is TGTGCCAGCCCTTCCGGGACATTTGGAAACACCATATATTTT. Its translation: CASPSGTFGNTIYF.

In its sample, this clone was seen once. The CDR3 DNA reads as TGTGCTAGTGGTTTTTTTTTAGGGGAAGCGGGGGTGACGGAGACCCAGTACTTC. Translated, it gives CASGFFLGEAGVTETQYF. V is TRBV12-5 and J is TRBJ2-5; 8 positions agree with TRBD2. The CDR3 has 18 amino acids. In germline, CDR1 is LGHNT, CDR2 FRNRAP. V shed 3 bases, J shed 5 bases, and the junction held 17 bases outside the gene matches.

The chain employs TRBV7-2 and TRBJ2-3, with 8 bases lining up with TRBD2. Germline assignment: CDR1 SGHTA and CDR2 FQGNSA. The V and J ends lost 1 base and 4 bases, in that order; junction bases with no gene match: 7. This CDR3 comprises 16 residues. The CDR3 spells CASSLVRGGRADTQYF. In nucleotides, the CDR3 is TGTGCCAGCAGCTTAGTACGGGGGGGCCGTGCAGATACGCAGTATTTT.

The CDR3 bases are TGTGCCAGCGGAGGACAGGGGGCAACTGAAGCTTTCTTT. Amino acid sequence: CASGGQGATEAFF. The gene calls are TRBV9 and TRBJ1-1; 11 bases map to TRBD1. From germline, CDR1 is SGDLS and CDR2 YYNGEE. CDR3 size: 13 residues. V gave up 7 bases and J gave up 5 bases; unmatched junction bases: 4.

V gene TRBV28 combines with J gene TRBJ1-4, with 7 bases fitting TRBD1. V trimming: 1 base; J trimming: 8 bases; junction bases outside the gene matches: 7. Per germline, CDR1 MDHEN and CDR2 SYDVKM. The CDR3 length is 15 residues. In nucleotides, the CDR3 is TGTGCCAGCAGTTTATATCAGGGGGAAGGGGAAAAACTGTTTTTT. Its protein is CASSLYQGEGEKLFF.

This clone showed up just once. This chain's CDR3 is CASSIGGAQPQHF. As DNA, the CDR3 is TGTGCCAGTAGTATTGGGGGGGCACAGCCCCAGCATTTT. J is TRBJ1-5 and V is TRBV19; D perhaps matches TRBD1 (6 bases). CDR1 and CDR2 from the germline V gene are LNHDA and SQIVND (reference sequence). The CDR3 contains 13 residues. V lost 3 bases, J lost 7 bases, and 10 bases lay in between.

This clone was observed a single time. This chain uses TRBV4-3 with TRBJ2-1; the match to TRBD2 covers 9 bases. Germline trimming cut 1 base from V and 4 bases from J; bases unmatched to any gene: 2. The germline V gene encodes CDR1 LGHNA and CDR2 YSLEER. The CDR3 covers 15 residues. CDR3 bases: TGCGCCAGCAGCCAAGGAAGCGGGGGGTACAATGAGCAGTTCTTC. Translation: CASSQGSGGYNEQFF.

This sequence joins TRBV7-2 and TRBJ1-1, with 7 positions matching TRBD1. The CDR3 consists of 13 residues. J gave up 5 bases and V 5 bases, and 5 bases lay outside the gene matches. Germline V lookup: CDR1 SGHTA, CDR2 FQGNSA. In nucleotides, the CDR3 is TGTGCCAGCAGCCCGGACAGGCAAACTGAAGCTTTCTTT. This sequence encodes CASSPDRQTEAFF. Full variable domain (remainder filled in from reference TRBV7-2 and TRBJ1-1): GAGVSQSPSNKVTEKGKDVELRCDPISGHTALYWYRQSLGQGLEFLIYFQGNSAPDKSGLPSDRFSAERTGGSVSTLTIQRTQQEDSAVYLCASSPDRQTEAFFGQGTRLTVV.

In this sample, this clone turned up once. The chain has TRBV11-1 and TRBJ1-4; weak D call: TRBD1 (6 bases). V lost 3 bases, J lost 6 bases, and 11 bases lay in between. Per the germline V gene, CDR1 is SGHAT and CDR2 is FQDESV (reference sequence). The CDR3 runs to 14 residues. The CDR3 loop reads CASSFGQNDEKLFF. For the CDR3, the DNA is TGTGCCAGCAGCTTCGGACAGAACGATGAAAAACTGTTTTTT.

This chain links TRBV5-1 with TRBJ1-2, with 7 nucleotides matching TRBD1. Germline CDR1 is SGHRS and CDR2 is YFSETQ. The CDR3 is made up of 16 amino acids. V shed 2 bases and J 7 bases; nucleotides not matched to a gene: 14. CDR3 in amino acids: CASSLNPGQVNSGYTF. For the CDR3, the DNA is TGCGCCAGCAGCTTAAACCCCGGACAGGTGAACAGTGGCTACACCTTC.

V usage is TRBV5-6 and J usage is TRBJ1-1; 7 nucleotides agree with TRBD1. Trimming removed 0 bases from V and 4 bases from J; junction bases left unmatched: 3. The V gene's germline CDR1 is SGHDT and CDR2 YYEEEE. The CDR3 length is 14 residues. The CDR3 sequence is CASSLVTGITEAFF. The CDR3 DNA follows: TGTGCCAGCAGCTTGGTGACAGGGATCACTGAAGCTTTCTTT.

This rearrangement joins TRBV7-2 to TRBJ2-4; D not resolved. From germline, CDR1 is SGHTA and CDR2 FQGNSA. This CDR3 has 16 amino acids. V lost 2 bases and J lost 0, with 11 bases in between. CDR3 in amino acids: CASSLQPLLAKNIQYF. CDR3 nucleotides: TGTGCCAGCAGCTTACAACCTCTATTAGCCAAAAACATTCAGTACTTC.

The chain recombines TRBV19 with TRBJ1-2; perhaps TRBD1 as D (5 bases). The CDR3 contains 13 residues. Germline CDR1 is LNHDA and CDR2 is SQIVND (reference sequence). V shed 0 bases and J shed 7 bases, with 9 bases lying between them. CDR3 amino acids: CASSIDRVGGYTF. The CDR3, as DNA: TGTGCCAGTAGTATAGACAGGGTAGGTGGCTACACCTTC.